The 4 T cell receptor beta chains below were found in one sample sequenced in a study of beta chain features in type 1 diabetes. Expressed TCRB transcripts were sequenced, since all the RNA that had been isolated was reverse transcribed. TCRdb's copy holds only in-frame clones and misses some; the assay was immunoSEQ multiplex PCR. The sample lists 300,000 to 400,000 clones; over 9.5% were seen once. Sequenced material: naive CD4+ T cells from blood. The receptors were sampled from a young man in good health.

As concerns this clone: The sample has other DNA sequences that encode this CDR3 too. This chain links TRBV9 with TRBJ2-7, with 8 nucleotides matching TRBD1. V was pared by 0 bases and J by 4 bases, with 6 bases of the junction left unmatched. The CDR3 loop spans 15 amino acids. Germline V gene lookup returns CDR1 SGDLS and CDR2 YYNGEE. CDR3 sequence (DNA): TGTGCCAGCAGCGTAGCCGGGCAGGGGGCATACGAGCAGTACTTC. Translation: CASSVAGQGAYEQYF.

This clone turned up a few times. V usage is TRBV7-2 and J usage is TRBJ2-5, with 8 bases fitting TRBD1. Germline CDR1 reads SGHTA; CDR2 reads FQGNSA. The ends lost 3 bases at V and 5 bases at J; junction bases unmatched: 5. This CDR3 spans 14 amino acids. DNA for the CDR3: TGTGCCAGCAGCTTGGACAGGGTAGGGGAGACCCAGTACTTC. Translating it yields CASSLDRVGETQYF.

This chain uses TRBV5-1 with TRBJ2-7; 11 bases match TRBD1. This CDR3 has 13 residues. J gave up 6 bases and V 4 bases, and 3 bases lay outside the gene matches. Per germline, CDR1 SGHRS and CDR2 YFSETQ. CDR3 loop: CASSEGTGGEQYF. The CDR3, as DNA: TGCGCCAGCAGCGAGGGGACAGGGGGCGAGCAGTACTTC.

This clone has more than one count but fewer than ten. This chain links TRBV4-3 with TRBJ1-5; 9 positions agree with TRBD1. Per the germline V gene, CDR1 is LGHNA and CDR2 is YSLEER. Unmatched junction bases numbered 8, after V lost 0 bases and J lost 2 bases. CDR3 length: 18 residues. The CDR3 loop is CASSQDRGDRGGNQPQHF. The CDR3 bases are TGCGCCAGCAGCCAAGATCGGGGAGACAGGGGGGGCAATCAGCCCCAGCATTTT.